One and the same sample provided the 10 T cell receptor beta chains below, sequenced in a study of blood T cell repertoires in COVID-19. Measured with immunoSEQ multiplex PCR; TCRdb has only the in-frame clones, and not every one. The sample carries nearly 200,000 clones, approximately 84% recorded once. The sequencing input was peripheral blood. The receptor source for this set is a human donor with acute or convalescent COVID-19. The donor label of this sample is uncertain.

The chain links TRBV15 to TRBJ2-2, with TRBD2 matching over 9 bases. The CDR3 consists of 17 residues. V shed 0 bases and J 5 bases; nucleotides not matched to a gene: 7. In germline, CDR1 is LNHNV, CDR2 YYDKDF (reference sequence). The CDR3 reads CATSRDRVAGATGELFF. DNA for the CDR3: TGTGCCACCAGCAGAGATAGGGTAGCGGGAGCGACCGGGGAGCTGTTTTTT.

This clone was found a few times. V is TRBV7-9 and J is TRBJ2-6; the match to TRBD1 covers 9 bases. The CDR3 is 19 amino acids. The V and J ends lost 5 bases and 0 bases, in that order; junction bases with no gene match: 11. CDR1 and CDR2 from the germline V gene are SEHNR and FQNEAQ (reference sequence). The CDR3: CASSQRPGTGISGANVLTF. The CDR3 nucleotides are TGTGCCAGCAGCCAAAGACCCGGGACAGGGATCTCTGGGGCCAACGTCCTGACTTTC.

The V call is TRBV5-4, the J call TRBJ1-1, with D possibly TRBD1 on 5 matching bases. The CDR3 extends over 14 amino acids. Per the germline V gene, CDR1 is SGHNT and CDR2 is YYREEE (reference sequence). V was shortened by 0 bases and J by 3 bases, with 9 bases between the two germline ends. CDR3: CASSLGLGDTEAFF. The CDR3 nucleotides read TGTGCCAGCAGCTTGGGTCTAGGGGACACTGAAGCTTTCTTT.

The gene calls are TRBV4-1 and TRBJ2-1; 9 bases map to TRBD2. Germline CDR1 MGHRA, CDR2 YSYEKL. The length of the CDR3 is 17 residues. Losses at the gene ends were 0 bases for V and 0 bases for J; bases not matched to a gene: 3. The CDR3 loop is CASSQEPSGVSYNEQFF. CDR3 bases: TGCGCCAGCAGCCAAGAGCCTAGCGGGGTCTCCTACAATGAGCAGTTCTTC.

The chain employs TRBV28 and TRBJ1-5; no reliable D call. V gave up 7 bases and J gave up 5 bases, with 9 bases separating them. The germline V gene encodes CDR1 MDHEN and CDR2 SYDVKM. The CDR3 has 12 amino acids. The CDR3, as DNA: TGTGCCAGCATGCTAATAGATCAGCCCCAGCATTTT. It codes for CASMLIDQPQHF.

The chain combines TRBV6-5 with TRBJ2-7; D perhaps matches TRBD2 (6 bases). Deletions cut 6 bases from V and 3 bases from J, with 15 bases between. Germline V lookup: CDR1 MNHEY, CDR2 SVGAGI. The CDR3 extends over 14 amino acids. The CDR3 here is CASRYSAGSYEQYF. The CDR3 DNA reads TGTGCCAGCAGGTATTCCGCGGGGAGCTACGAGCAGTACTTC.

The rearrangement uses TRBV20-1 and TRBJ2-6; D may be TRBD1 (5 bases). Germline lookup yields CDR1 DFQATT and CDR2 SNEGSKA (reference sequence). CDR3 length: 11 amino acids. V lost 6 bases and J 15 bases, leaving 15 bases between the germline ends. CDR3 nucleotides: TGCAGTGCCCCTACAGGTTTCGGCCTGACTTTC. This encodes CSAPTGFGLTF.

The rearrangement joins TRBV19 to TRBJ2-2, with D possibly matching TRBD2 (6 bases). The CDR3 is 15 residues long. In germline, CDR1 is LNHDA, CDR2 SQIVND (reference sequence). Trimming stripped 3 bases from V and 7 bases from J, with 15 bases between. CDR3 amino acids: CASSILTGASGELFF. The CDR3 DNA reads TGTGCCAGTAGTATTTTAACGGGAGCTAGCGGGGAGCTGTTTTTT.

The rearrangement joins TRBV29-1 to TRBJ2-7; TRBD1 is a possible D gene (5 bases). There are 13 residues in the CDR3. The ends were cut back, 5 bases at V and 4 bases at J, with 15 bases in the middle. From germline, CDR1 is SQVTM and CDR2 ANQGSEA. CDR3: CSVTQGAKYEQYF. CDR3 in DNA: TGCAGCGTTACCCAAGGGGCTAAGTACGAGCAGTACTTC.

The V and J genes are TRBV24-1 and TRBJ2-4; 9 bases map to TRBD2. V shed 2 bases, J shed 9 bases, and the junction held 10 bases outside the gene matches. From germline, CDR1 is KGHDR and CDR2 SFDVKD. CDR3 length: 16 residues. CDR3: CATSDSAGGPFTIQYF. The DNA for the CDR3 is TGTGCCACCAGTGATTCAGCGGGAGGCCCCTTTACCATTCAGTACTTC.